Below, 20 T cell receptor beta chains from the same sample are listed, as sequenced in a study of T cells in Graves' hyperthyroidism and ophthalmopathy. RNA transcripts provided the source from which TCR beta CDR3 regions were amplified. During a first-round RT-PCR of the TCR CDR3, the HTBI primer set was used. TCRdb re-analysed the multiplex PCR reads in MiXCR, keeping a single row per CDR3 protein. The sample has approximately 620,000 distinct CDR3 sequences, around 15% seen once; the top ten hold around 3.5%. Specimen: blood. These receptors all stem from a woman aged 35 to 49 with Graves' ophthalmopathy.

This clonotype was detected many times. The V gene is TRBV30, the J gene TRBJ1-1; a weak D match, TRBD1 (5 bases). The CDR3 spans 12 residues. CDR1 GTSNPN and CDR2 SVGIG come from the germline V gene (reference sequence). V dropped 5 bases and J dropped 2 bases, with 9 bases sitting between them. In DNA, the CDR3 is TGTGCCTGGGGGACGGGAAACACTGAAGCTTTCTTT. Amino acids: CAWGTGNTEAFF.

This chain connects TRBV7-9 to TRBJ1-3; D is undetermined. CDR1 is SEHNR, CDR2 FQNEAQ, per germline (reference sequence). Deletions cut 5 bases from V and 6 bases from J, with 8 bases between. CDR3 length equals 12 residues. In DNA, the CDR3 is TGTGCCAGCAGCCCCGATCCAAACACCATATATTTT. Residues: CASSPDPNTIYF.

This clonotype was recorded at least ten times. In DNA form, the CDR3 reads TGTGCCAGCAGCGGGCGCGGTTTGGAGGCAGATACGCAGTATTTT. It specifies CASSGRGLEADTQYF. The chain employs TRBV13 and TRBJ2-3; D may be TRBD2 (5 bases). Germline V lookup: CDR1 PRHDT, CDR2 FYEKMQ (reference sequence). V lost 5 bases to trimming and J lost 4 bases, with 16 bases between them. This CDR3 comprises 15 residues. Looking up the rest from reference TRBV13 and TRBJ2-3 gives the full variable domain: AAGVIQSPRHLIKEKRETATLKCYPIPRHDTVYWYQQGPGQDPQFLISFYEKMQSDKGSIPDRFSAQQFSDYHSELNMSSLELGDSALYFCASSGRGLEADTQYFGPGTRLTVL.

This clonotype was counted at least ten times. The chain couples TRBV28 to TRBJ2-7; 12 positions match TRBD1. J was trimmed by 2 bases and V by 5 bases; bases with no gene match: 13. Germline CDR1 MDHEN, CDR2 SYDVKM. The CDR3 runs to 18 residues. CDR3 nucleotides: TGTGCCAGCAGTGGGACAGGGGGCTCGGGCTTCCTCACCTACGAGCAGTACTTC. It yields the protein CASSGTGGSGFLTYEQYF.

The chain uses TRBV20-1 and TRBJ1-1, with TRBD1 matching over 12 bases. This CDR3 spans 17 amino acids. V gave up 4 bases and J gave up 1 base; unmatched junction bases: 10. CDR1 and CDR2 from the germline V gene are DFQATT and SNEGSKA (reference sequence). In nucleotides, the CDR3 is TGCAGTGCTACACTCGGGACAGGGGGCTTGGGGAACACTGAAGCTTTCTTT. It encodes CSATLGTGGLGNTEAFF.

The rearrangement links TRBV10-3 to TRBJ2-2; D is perhaps TRBD1 or TRBD2 (5 bases each). Germline V gene lookup returns CDR1 ENHRY and CDR2 SYGVKD. Trimming pared 6 bases from V and 0 bases from J, leaving 14 bases between. The CDR3 is 16 residues long. CDR3 DNA: TGTGCCATCAGCAAAGACGGGGCTTCGAACACCGGGGAGCTGTTTTTT. It codes for CAISKDGASNTGELFF.

CDR3: CASSLRTGEFYHEQYF. The CDR3, as DNA: TGTGCCAGCAGCCTTCGAACTGGGGAGTTTTATCACGAGCAGTACTTC. The J gene is TRBJ2-7, the V gene TRBV7-6; D is possibly TRBD2 (5 bases). V lost 5 bases and J lost 5, with 22 bases in between. Germline V gives CDR1 SGHVS, CDR2 FNYEAQ. The CDR3 length is 16 residues.

This clonotype has just a few counts. The rearrangement joins TRBV5-1 to TRBJ1-1; TRBD1 agrees at 8 bases. The CDR3 loop spans 15 amino acids. CDR1 and CDR2 (germline): SGHRS, YFSETQ. Trimming at V came to 4 bases and at J to 6 bases, leaving 11 bases not matched to a gene. CDR3 in amino acids: CASSQIGGTGAEAFF. CDR3 bases: TGCGCCAGCAGCCAAATTGGTGGGACAGGCGCTGAAGCTTTCTTT.

The rearrangement joins TRBV2 to TRBJ1-1; no definite D call. The CDR3 runs 14 residues. Germline V gene lookup returns CDR1 SNHLY and CDR2 FYNNEI. V lost 6 bases to trimming and J lost 1 base, with 12 bases between them. Written as DNA, the CDR3 is TGTGCCAGCAGCGGATCCACACCGAACACTGAAGCTTTCTTT. Translated, it gives CASSGSTPNTEAFF.

This clonotype occurred many times. The chain joins TRBV28 to TRBJ2-5, with no clear D. Germline loops: CDR1 MDHEN, CDR2 SYDVKM. V was shortened by 5 bases and J by 7 bases, with 8 bases between the two germline ends. The CDR3 has 11 residues. The CDR3 nucleotides read TGTGCCAGCAGTACATGGGGGACCCAGTACTTC. Encoded protein: CASSTWGTQYF.

J is TRBJ2-3 and V is TRBV20-1; D remains unclear. CDR3 size: 13 residues. Trimming stripped 3 bases from V and 1 base from J, with 8 bases between. Looked up from germline, CDR1 is DFQATT and CDR2 is SNEGSKA (reference sequence). DNA for the CDR3: TGCAGTGCTAGCTTCGGAGGCACAGATACGCAGTATTTT. It codes for CSASFGGTDTQYF.

The chain carries TRBV20-1 and TRBJ2-5; 10 bases agree with TRBD2. The CDR3 is made up of 15 amino acids. CDR1 is DFQATT and CDR2 is SNEGSKA in the germline V gene (reference sequence). V shed 5 bases, J shed 5 bases, and the junction held 11 bases outside the gene matches. As DNA, the CDR3 is TGCAGTGCTCTAGTCAGCGGGAGGGTCCTGGAGACCCAGTACTTC. Translated, it gives CSALVSGRVLETQYF.

This clonotype was seen ten or more times. This sequence joins TRBV11-2 and TRBJ2-1; D gene uncertain. The CDR3 totals 12 residues. Trimming cost V 5 bases and J 7 bases, with 9 bases left between them. Germline loops: CDR1 SGHAT, CDR2 FQNNGV. The CDR3 DNA is TGTGCCAGCAGCCCAGCCCAGAATGAGCAGTTCTTC. Translating gives CASSPAQNEQFF.

This clonotype was observed at least ten times. Here the CDR3 reads CASRLNTGLTDTQYF. As DNA, the CDR3 is TGCGCCAGCAGATTGAATACAGGACTCACAGATACGCAGTATTTT. This chain uses TRBV5-1 with TRBJ2-3; perhaps D is TRBD1 or TRBD2 (5 bases each). CDR1 SGHRS and CDR2 YFSETQ come from the germline V gene. This CDR3 has 15 amino acids. V was cut by 5 bases and J by 2 bases, with 15 bases left in between.

As to this clonotype: Given a much more abundant clone one base away, this may be a read error. The rearrangement joins TRBV24-1 to TRBJ2-1; D is undetermined. This CDR3 region has 11 residues. From germline, CDR1 is KGHDR and CDR2 SFDVKD. CDR3 sequence reads: CATMEYSEQFF. The DNA of the CDR3 is TGTGCCACCATGGAGTACAGTGAGCAGTTCTTC.

This clonotype was counted only a few times. V and J are TRBV28 and TRBJ1-2; no definite D call. The CDR3 contains 12 residues. CDR1 and CDR2 (germline): MDHEN, SYDVKM. The V gene lost 5 bases and the J gene lost 2 bases, with 6 bases spanning the gap. The CDR3 is CASSALNYGYTF. In DNA form, the CDR3 reads TGTGCCAGCAGTGCCTTAAACTATGGCTACACCTTC.

This clonotype has ten or more counts. The V and J genes are TRBV5-1 and TRBJ2-7, with TRBD1 matching 8 bases. V dropped 2 bases and J dropped 0; count of bases not matched to a gene: 4. CDR3 length: 15 amino acids. The germline V gene has CDR1 SGHRS and CDR2 YFSETQ. The CDR3 region has the DNA TGCGCCAGCAGCTTCGGGACAGGCCACTCCTACGAGCAGTACTTC. It codes for CASSFGTGHSYEQYF.

The chain links TRBV7-9 to TRBJ2-2; D remains ambiguous. Germline-derived CDR1 and CDR2 are SEHNR and FQNEAQ (reference sequence). CDR3 length equals 16 residues. Trimming shortened V by 1 base and J by 2 bases, and 11 bases separated the two germline ends. This CDR3 reads CASSLDIAPNTGELFF. The CDR3 nucleotides are TGTGCCAGCAGCTTAGATATCGCACCTAACACCGGGGAGCTGTTTTTT.

In its sample, this clonotype was seen many times. This chain connects TRBV20-1 to TRBJ1-1, with TRBD1 identical over 7 bases. The V segment lost 6 bases and the J segment 1 base; nucleotides outside the gene matches: 8. This CDR3 has 14 amino acids. From germline, CDR1 is DFQATT and CDR2 SNEGSKA (reference sequence). CDR3 in DNA: TGCAGTGCCCGTCAGGGGGTCGGGAACACTGAAGCTTTCTTT. Protein product: CSARQGVGNTEAFF.

The chain couples TRBV16 to TRBJ2-7; D is perhaps TRBD1 (5 bases). The CDR3 runs to 14 residues. V was cut by 0 bases and J by 1 base, with 7 bases left in between. Germline CDR1 and CDR2: KGHSY and FQNENV. CDR3 in amino acids: CASSQSRTSYEQYF. CDR3 DNA sequence: TGTGCCAGCAGCCAATCGCGGACATCCTACGAGCAGTACTTC.